The present T cell receptor (beta chain) was sequenced within a study of blood T cells in healthy people across ages. Study-wide points: Strong correlation was found linking TCR beta diversity to naive T cell percentage. Any conclusive comparison of naive versus antigen-experienced cells was prevented by using unsorted PBMCs.

Alongside a J-beta primer mix, a sample-barcoded 5' primer served in a second PCR lasting roughly 6 to 12 cycles. Tagging of each cDNA molecule was performed by a template-switch adaptor with 12 random nucleotides. MiXCR was run by TCRdb on the 5' RACE reads, yielding one entry per CDR3 protein. The sample yields around 1,500,000 distinct CDR3 sequences, roughly 40% seen once. Notes on this clonotype: As yet, its antigen is unknown.

Material for sequencing was blood. This sequence originates from a woman aged 18-29 years in good health.

CDR3 bases: TGTGCCAGCAGTGACTCGAGGGACAGGCACACTGAAGCTTTCTTT. It codes for CASSDSRDRHTEAFF. The V and J genes are TRBV6-4 and TRBJ1-1; 8 bases are shared with TRBD1. Germline trimming cut 0 bases from V and 3 bases from J; bases unmatched to any gene: 3. CDR3 length: 15 residues. From germline, CDR1 is MRHNA and CDR2 SNTAGT.